This entry is about one TCR beta chain. Which antigen it targets is not known. No base quality information exists; no much larger clone differs at one position. The method behind the library was PCR. The sequencer was an Illumina HiSeq 2500. Molecular barcoding was employed in the preparation of TCR libraries, with unique molecular identifiers being used to normalize TCRbeta repertoire quantification. TCRdb itself trimmed the public reads at Q25 with fastp, ran MiXCR and retained productive beta chains. Rows are unified per CDR3 protein, each entry keeping the most common DNA and genes. This sample holds roughly 790,000 distinct CDR3 sequences; roughly 16% were observed only once. The ten largest clones represent approximately 5% of the sample. This sample's treatment or condition label indicates: allogeneic hematopoietic cell transplantation with graft depleted of TCRalphabeta T cells and CD19 B cells. TCRalphabeta/CD19-depleted allogeneic hematopoietic cell grafts were given to the transplant recipients, all of whom were children.

For CDR1 and CDR2, the germline V gene lists LGHNA and YNFKEQ. V ends up 0 bases short and J 2 bases short, with an unmatched junction base count of 6. The CDR3 covers 17 residues, taking in both the cysteine and the phenylalanine. Only the CDR3 DNA is retained, 51 bases long and in frame from the first base. The sample comes from a study of T-cell reconstitution after alpha-beta-depleted transplantation in children (dated by TCRdb to 2016 to 2017). In the study overall: The study quantitatively tracked T-cell immune reconstitution after TCRalphabeta/CD19-depleted allogeneic hematopoietic cell transplantation in children using TCR repertoire profiling.

Overall results and qualifications from the work: In some patients, the high TCRbeta diversity seen at day 60 was put down to recipient T cells and intrathymic progenitors that had survived conditioning. Hyperexpanded clone frequencies declined over subsequent months; after one year, T-cell counts and TCRbeta diversity were mostly attributed to newly produced T cells. The apparently early recovery of alphabetaT-cell counts about two months after transplant reportedly depended on only several hundred rapidly expanded clones that came from non-depleted graft cells.

The specimen comprised PBMCs, mostly from graft donor cells, sampled 360 days after TCRalphabeta/CD19-depleted stem cell transplant. The TCR originated in a male patient younger than 18 who had a stem cell transplant for acute lymphoblastic leukemia, so the T cells may come from the graft donor. Recombination linked TRBV4-2 to TRBJ2-3; 9 middle bases align to TRBD2. Read as DNA, the sequence is TGTGCCAGCAGCCAAGATGGGCGGGAGGGCTTCACAGATACGCAGTATTTT. The translation is CASSQDGREGFTDTQYF.